This TCR beta chain comes out of a study of identical twins. Whole-study findings and limits: Out-of-frame TCR alpha sharing in monozygotic twins exceeded recombination model predictions.

TCRdb independently ran MiXCR on the 5' RACE reads; one entry per CDR3 protein. The sample holds approximately 260,000 distinct CDR3 sequences; about 8.3% are singletons and the top ten take approximately 3%. Germline V lookup: CDR1 MGHRA, CDR2 YSYEKL. This CDR3 region has 14 residues. V was trimmed by 1 base and J by 5 bases, leaving 8 bases between them. This clonotype turned up a few times. Its antigen is not identified. In addition, the sample was reused for a study of yellow fever vaccine responses in identical twins.

Sequencing was carried out using CD8+ T cells sorted from blood. V gene TRBV4-1 combines with J gene TRBJ2-2; unclear D gene. The sequence derives from a woman aged 18 to 35 in good health. Here the CDR3 DNA reads TGCGCCAGCAGCCAAGGTTTAGGGACCGGGGAGCTGTTTTTT. Translated: CASSQGLGTGELFF.